This T cell receptor beta chain was identified during a study of T-cell memory formation after mild COVID-19. Whole-study results and caveats: Contracting CD4+ clones lay largely in CM and EM, with CD8+ ones residing in EMRA. Memory from before infection featured some responding clones, which suggests cross-reactive memory joined.

TCRdb processed the 5' RACE reads anew with MiXCR; each CDR3 protein has one entry. The table includes 400,000 to 500,000 distinct CDR3 sequences, about 20% detected once. V lost 5 bases to trimming and J lost 4 bases; unmatched junction nucleotides: 7. The CDR3 is 15 amino acids. Germline V gives CDR1 SGHAT, CDR2 FQNNGV. The sample holds a few counts of this clonotype. Its target is not known. Sequencing used PBMCs or a T cell subset sorted from them (not recorded which). The rearrangement links TRBV11-2 to TRBJ1-1, with 10 bases that match TRBD1. The sequence was collected from an adult woman who had mild COVID-19 (a few samples of this study predate the infection). Cell type and time point are not known. CDR3 DNA sequence: TGTGCCAGCAGCGGGCGGGGACAGGGGACCACTGAAGCTTTCTTT. Translating it yields CASSGRGQGTTEAFF.